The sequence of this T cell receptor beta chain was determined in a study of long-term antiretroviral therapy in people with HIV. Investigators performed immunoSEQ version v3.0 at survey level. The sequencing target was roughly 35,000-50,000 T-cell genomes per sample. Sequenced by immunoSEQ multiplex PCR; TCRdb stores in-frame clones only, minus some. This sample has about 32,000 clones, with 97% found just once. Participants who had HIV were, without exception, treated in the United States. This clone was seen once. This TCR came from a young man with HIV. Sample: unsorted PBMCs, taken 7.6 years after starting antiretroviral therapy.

CDR3 coding DNA: TGTGCCAGTAGTCTTCAGATCTACAATGAGCAGTTCTTC. Its translation is CASSLQIYNEQFF. This sequence joins TRBV19 and TRBJ2-1; D remains ambiguous. Germline lookup yields CDR1 LNHDA and CDR2 SQIVND (reference sequence). V dropped 5 bases and J dropped 3 bases, with 8 bases sitting between them. The CDR3 totals 13 residues.